What follows are 3 T cell receptor beta chains derived from one specimen sequenced in a study of T cells in Graves' hyperthyroidism and ophthalmopathy. What was amplified from RNA transcripts were TCR beta CDR3 regions. TCR CDR3 underwent first-round RT-PCR with the HTBI primer set. TCRdb ran MiXCR on the multiplex PCR reads and lists one entry per CDR3 protein. The table shows about 210,000 distinct CDR3 sequences, with over 15% occurring only once. The specimen sequenced was blood. Every receptor here comes from a man aged 45-60 years with Graves' hyperthyroidism.

This clonotype appeared a few times. It may be a read error: a sequence one base away is much more abundant. The chain carries TRBV4-1 and TRBJ1-1; D gene unclear. Germline loops: CDR1 MGHRA, CDR2 YSYEKL. The CDR3 length is 16 residues. V lost 3 bases and J 4 bases, leaving 18 bases between the germline ends. The CDR3 bases are TGCGCCAGCAGCCAGAACCCTCGGGGATATGGCACTGAAGCTTTCTTT. Translation gives CASSQNPRGYGTEAFF.

V and J are TRBV13 and TRBJ1-2, with TRBD1 identical over 7 bases. The CDR3 length is 15 residues. V was clipped by 5 bases and J by 8 bases; unmatched bases: 14. Germline CDR1 PRHDT, CDR2 FYEKMQ (reference sequence). The CDR3 loop reads CASSQDWTGNLGYTF. DNA of the CDR3: TGTGCCAGCAGCCAAGATTGGACAGGCAACTTAGGCTACACCTTC.

This clonotype was seen at least ten times. This rearrangement joins TRBV11-2 to TRBJ2-1; 9 bases agree with TRBD2. The V and J ends lost 3 bases and 7 bases, in that order; junction bases with no gene match: 4. Germline V gives CDR1 SGHAT, CDR2 FQNNGV. The CDR3 is 14 amino acids. The CDR3 reads CASSFDSGRNEQFF. The DNA for the CDR3 is TGTGCCAGCAGCTTCGATAGCGGGAGAAATGAGCAGTTCTTC.